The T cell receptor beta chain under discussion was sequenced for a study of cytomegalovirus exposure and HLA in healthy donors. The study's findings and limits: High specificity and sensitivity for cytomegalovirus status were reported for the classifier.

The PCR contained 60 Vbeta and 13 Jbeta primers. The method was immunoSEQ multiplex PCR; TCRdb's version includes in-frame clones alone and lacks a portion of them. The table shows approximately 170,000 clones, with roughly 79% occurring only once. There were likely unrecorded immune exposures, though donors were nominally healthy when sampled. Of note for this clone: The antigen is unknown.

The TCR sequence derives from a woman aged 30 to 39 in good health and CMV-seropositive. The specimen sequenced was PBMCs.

This CDR3 reads CATSLGQGQDTQYF. In DNA form, the CDR3 reads TGTGCCACCAGCCTCGGACAGGGTCAAGATACGCAGTATTTT. This sequence joins TRBV15 and TRBJ2-3; 8 nucleotides agree with TRBD1. Germline V CDR1 and CDR2: LNHNV, YYDKDF (reference sequence). The junction had 6 bases not matched to a gene; V was cut back by 5 bases and J by 5 bases. The CDR3 is made up of 14 amino acids.